This T cell receptor beta chain is drawn from a study of PD-L1 blockade in urothelial cancer. Noted time point: peripheral blood 6 weeks after treatment start. Patient disease was locally advanced or metastatic urothelial carcinoma. The protocol was immunoSEQ multiplex PCR, while the TCRdb copy is restricted to in-frame clones and leaves out a portion. The profile covers around 69,000 clones, with under 95% appearing a single time and 0.7% to 0.9% taken by the ten largest. This CDR3 has 13 residues. Germline CDR1 reads GTSNPN; CDR2 reads SVGIG (reference sequence). V was trimmed by 0 bases and J by 8 bases, leaving 13 bases between them.

Source: PBMCs, taken around atezolizumab (anti-PD-L1) treatment. The source of this sequence is an elderly woman with urothelial cancer. This chain uses TRBV30 with TRBJ1-2; the D gene is possibly TRBD1 (6 bases). The CDR3 reads CAWSVPGRGGYTF. In DNA, the CDR3 is TGTGCCTGGAGTGTACCGGGCAGGGGAGGCTACACCTTC.